These T cell receptor beta chains were read from a single sample in a study of blood T cell repertoires in COVID-19. Repertoires were generated with immunoSEQ multiplex PCR, while TCRdb's copy carries only in-frame clones and drops some. Altogether 120,000 or so clones are present, approximately 67% being singletons, with the ten largest covering over 6%. Sequencing used peripheral blood. The source is a woman in her sixties or seventies with acute or convalescent COVID-19. Each CDR3 is given with its conserved first and last residue. The order of the fields is clone size, D gene, CDR3 length, V gene, J gene, CDR3 DNA, CDR3 protein. The D gene is left open where the match is weak. The size entry is marked missing in some rows and otherwise reads once, few, many or a size class.

size: .; D: TRBD2; length: 16; V: TRBV5-5; J: TRBJ2-3; DNA: TGTGCCAGCAGCTGGACTAGCGGGGGTAGGACAGATACGCAGTATTTT; CDR3: CASSWTSGGRTDTQYF
size: .; D: .; length: 15; V: TRBV7-9; J: TRBJ1-3; DNA: TGTGCCAGCAGCTTAACCGGGGAAGCTGGAAACACCATATATTTT; CDR3: CASSLTGEAGNTIYF
size: .; D: .; length: 15; V: TRBV4-3; J: TRBJ1-1; DNA: TGCGCCAGCAGCCAACGGCCACAGGGAGACACTGAAGCTTTCTTT; CDR3: CASSQRPQGDTEAFF
size: .; D: TRBD1; length: 14; V: TRBV7-8; J: TRBJ1-1; DNA: TGTGCCAGCAGCTCGGGACAGGGCTTCACTGAAGCTTTCTTT; CDR3: CASSSGQGFTEAFF
size: .; D: .; length: 15; V: TRBV3-1/TRBV3-2; J: TRBJ2-3; DNA: TGTGCCAGCAGCGGGACTTTCCTAGATGGAGATACGCAGTATTTT; CDR3: CASSGTFLDGDTQYF
size: .; D: .; length: 15; V: TRBV6-5; J: TRBJ2-6; DNA: TGTGCCAGCAACCCGGACAGCTCTGGGGCCAACGTCCTGACTTTC; CDR3: CASNPDSSGANVLTF
size: few; D: .; length: 16; V: TRBV7-2; J: TRBJ2-3; DNA: TGTGCCAGCAGCCTCCGGAGGGACGGACGCACAGATACGCAGTATTTT; CDR3: CASSLRRDGRTDTQYF
size: .; D: .; length: 17; V: TRBV7-9; J: TRBJ2-3; DNA: TGTGCCAGCAGCCCGCCTGACACGAGTTCCCACACAGATACGCAGTATTTT; CDR3: CASSPPDTSSHTDTQYF
size: .; D: .; length: 17; V: TRBV6-6; J: TRBJ1-6; DNA: TGTGCCAGCAGTCCAACACCGAGGGACATCTCCTTCTCACCCCTCCACTTT; CDR3: CASSPTPRDISFSPLHF
size: .; D: .; length: 16; V: TRBV14; J: TRBJ1-4; DNA: TGTGCCAGCAGCCAAGATTCGAGATGGACTAATGAAAAACTGTTTTTT; CDR3: CASSQDSRWTNEKLFF
size: .; D: .; length: 14; V: TRBV3-1/TRBV3-2; J: TRBJ2-2; DNA: TGTGCCAGCAGCCCCTACTCCGACACCGGGGAGCTGTTTTTT; CDR3: CASSPYSDTGELFF
size: .; D: TRBD1; length: 14; V: TRBV4-1; J: TRBJ2-5; DNA: TGCGCCAGCAGCCAGAGACAGGGCCAAGAGACCCAGTACTTC; CDR3: CASSQRQGQETQYF
size: .; D: TRBD2; length: 15; V: TRBV5-4; J: TRBJ2-3; DNA: TGTGCCAGCAGCTTGGGCGGGGGGGCATCGGATACGCAGTATTTT; CDR3: CASSLGGGASDTQYF
size: .; D: TRBD1; length: 12; V: TRBV24-1; J: TRBJ2-7; DNA: TGTGCCAGTTCGTCACAGGGGAGCGAGCAGTACTTC; CDR3: CASSSQGSEQYF
size: .; D: .; length: 16; V: TRBV7-8; J: TRBJ1-5; DNA: TGTGCCAGCAGCTTAGGGAACCCCACAGGGAATCAGCCCCAGCATTTT; CDR3: CASSLGNPTGNQPQHF
size: once; D: .; length: 15; V: TRBV27; J: TRBJ1-2; DNA: TGTGCCAGCAGTATAAAGACAGGAACTAACTATGGCTACACCTTC; CDR3: CASSIKTGTNYGYTF
size: .; D: TRBD1; length: 16; V: TRBV2; J: TRBJ2-7; DNA: TGTGCCAGCAGTGAAGCAGGGACAGGGTTAACCTACGAGCAGTACTTC; CDR3: CASSEAGTGLTYEQYF
size: once; D: TRBD1; length: 15; V: TRBV19; J: TRBJ2-1; DNA: TGTGCCAGTACCCCTGGGACAGGGGACTACAATGAGCAGTTCTTC; CDR3: CASTPGTGDYNEQFF
size: .; D: TRBD1; length: 15; V: TRBV5-4; J: TRBJ2-3; DNA: TGTGCCAGCAGCTTGGGACAGGGCTGGGGAGATACGCAGTATTTT; CDR3: CASSLGQGWGDTQYF
size: .; D: .; length: 15; V: TRBV7-9; J: TRBJ1-5; DNA: TGTGCCAGCAGCCTGGGGGCAGGGACGAATCAGCCCCAGCATTTT; CDR3: CASSLGAGTNQPQHF
size: .; D: TRBD1; length: 15; V: TRBV10-2; J: TRBJ2-7; DNA: TGCGCCAGCAGGACCGGGACAGGGGGCGCGTACGAGCAGTACTTC; CDR3: CASRTGTGGAYEQYF
size: .; D: .; length: 20; V: TRBV21-1; J: TRBJ2-5; DNA: TGTGCCAGCCAAAATCGAGGGCAGAACGGGACAGGAGCTTTACAAGAGACCCAGTACTTC; CDR3: CASQNRGQNGTGALQETQYF
size: .; D: TRBD2; length: 15; V: TRBV11-2; J: TRBJ2-5; DNA: TGTGCCAGCAGCTTTGCGGGGGGGATTCCAGAGACCCAGTACTTC; CDR3: CASSFAGGIPETQYF
size: .; D: .; length: 16; V: TRBV28; J: TRBJ1-5; DNA: TGTGCCAGCAGTACCCGGAGACAGAGCAACAATCAGCCCCAGCATTTT; CDR3: CASSTRRQSNNQPQHF
size: few; D: TRBD1; length: 12; V: TRBV4-2; J: TRBJ2-7; DNA: TGTGCCAGCAGCCAGGACAGGGACGAGCAGTACTTC; CDR3: CASSQDRDEQYF
size: .; D: TRBD1; length: 15; V: TRBV6-6; J: TRBJ2-1; DNA: TGTGCCAGCAGTTACACAAAACAGGGGGCAGGTGAGCAGTTCTTC; CDR3: CASSYTKQGAGEQFF
size: .; D: TRBD2; length: 14; V: TRBV29-1; J: TRBJ2-3; DNA: TGCAGCGCTCGGACTAGCGGGGGCACAGATACGCAGTATTTT; CDR3: CSARTSGGTDTQYF
size: .; D: .; length: 13; V: TRBV14; J: TRBJ1-2; DNA: TGTGCCAGCAGCCTGCAGCGGATAGGTGGCTACACCTTC; CDR3: CASSLQRIGGYTF
size: .; D: TRBD2; length: 15; V: TRBV6-2/TRBV6-3; J: TRBJ2-5; DNA: TGTGCCAGCAGTCAGCCTCTAGCGGGGGGTGAGACCCAGTACTTC; CDR3: CASSQPLAGGETQYF
size: .; D: TRBD1; length: 17; V: TRBV7-3; J: TRBJ1-1; DNA: TGTGCCAGCAGCTTAGGGTCGACAGGGCGGGAGAACACTGAAGCTTTCTTT; CDR3: CASSLGSTGRENTEAFF
size: .; D: TRBD2; length: 14; V: TRBV3-1/TRBV3-2; J: TRBJ2-7; DNA: TGTGCCAGCAGCCGGGGCGGGGGGATCTACGAGCAGTACTTC; CDR3: CASSRGGGIYEQYF
size: .; D: .; length: 15; V: TRBV5-1; J: TRBJ1-6; DNA: TGCGCCAGCAGCTCCCTGGAGGTCTCTAATTCACCCCTCCACTTT; CDR3: CASSSLEVSNSPLHF
size: .; D: TRBD1; length: 14; V: TRBV18; J: TRBJ1-5; DNA: TGTGCCAGCTCACCAGACAGGGCCAATCAGCCCCAGCATTTT; CDR3: CASSPDRANQPQHF
size: .; D: TRBD1; length: 15; V: TRBV7-8; J: TRBJ1-5; DNA: TGTGCCAGCAGACCCCGGGACAGGCTTAGTCAGCCCCAGCATTTT; CDR3: CASRPRDRLSQPQHF
size: .; D: TRBD2; length: 17; V: TRBV7-2; J: TRBJ2-3; DNA: TGTGCCAGCAGCCCGCGACTAGCGGGGGGTAATGGTGATACGCAGTATTTT; CDR3: CASSPRLAGGNGDTQYF